This T cell receptor beta chain was identified during a study of cytotoxic CD8 clonotypes in ibrutinib-treated CLL. Study-wide results and limits: Timing of sampling differed between sustained-remission and progressing patients.

The ends lost 1 base at V and 3 bases at J; junction bases unmatched: 5. CDR3 length: 16 residues. Per the germline V gene, CDR1 is LGHNA and CDR2 is YNFKEQ. As to this clone: The antigen is unknown.

Profiled with immunoSEQ multiplex PCR; TCRdb holds only in-frame clones, not every one. The sample gives under 40,000 clones, approximately 45% of which show up once; approximately 17% is in the top ten. Sequences were derived from PBMCs, sampled before ibrutinib treatment. The source is a human donor with chronic lymphocytic leukemia. The chain recombines TRBV4-2 with TRBJ1-1; TRBD1 agrees at 10 bases. The CDR3 here is CASSQVSGTGDTEAFF. In DNA, the CDR3 is TGTGCCAGCAGCCAAGTGAGTGGGACAGGGGACACTGAAGCTTTCTTT.